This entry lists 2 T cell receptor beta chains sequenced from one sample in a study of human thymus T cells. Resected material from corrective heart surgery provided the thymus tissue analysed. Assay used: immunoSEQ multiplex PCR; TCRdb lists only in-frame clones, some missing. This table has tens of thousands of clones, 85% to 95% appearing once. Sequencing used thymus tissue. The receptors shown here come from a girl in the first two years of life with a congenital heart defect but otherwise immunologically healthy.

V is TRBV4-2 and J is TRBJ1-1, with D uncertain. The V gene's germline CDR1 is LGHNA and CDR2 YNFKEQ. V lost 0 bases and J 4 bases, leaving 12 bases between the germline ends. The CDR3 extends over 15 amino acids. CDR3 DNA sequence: TGTGCCAGCAGCCAAGATATCCGGCGCAGCACTGAAGCTTTCTTT. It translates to CASSQDIRRSTEAFF.

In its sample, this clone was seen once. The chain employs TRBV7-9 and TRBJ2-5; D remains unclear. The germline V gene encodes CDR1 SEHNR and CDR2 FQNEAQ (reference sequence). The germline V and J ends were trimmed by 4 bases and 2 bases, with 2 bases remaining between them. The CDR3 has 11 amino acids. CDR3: CASSSQETQYF. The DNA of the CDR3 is TGTGCCAGCAGCTCACAAGAGACCCAGTACTTC.